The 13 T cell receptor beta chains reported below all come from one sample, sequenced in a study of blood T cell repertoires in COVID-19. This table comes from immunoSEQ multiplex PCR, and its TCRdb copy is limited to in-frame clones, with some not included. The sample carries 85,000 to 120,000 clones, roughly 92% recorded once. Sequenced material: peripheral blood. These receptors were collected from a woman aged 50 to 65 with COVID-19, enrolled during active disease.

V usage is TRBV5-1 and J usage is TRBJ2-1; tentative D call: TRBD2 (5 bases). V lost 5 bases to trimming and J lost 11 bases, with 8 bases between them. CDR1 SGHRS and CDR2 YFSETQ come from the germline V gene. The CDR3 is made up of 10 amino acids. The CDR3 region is CASREGKQFF. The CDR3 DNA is TGCGCCAGCAGAGAGGGTAAGCAGTTCTTC.

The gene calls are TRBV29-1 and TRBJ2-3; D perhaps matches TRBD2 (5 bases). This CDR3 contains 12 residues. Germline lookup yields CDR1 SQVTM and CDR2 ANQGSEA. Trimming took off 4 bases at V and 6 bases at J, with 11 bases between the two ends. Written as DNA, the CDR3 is TGCAGCGTTGGCTTAGGGAGCGATACGCAGTATTTT. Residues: CSVGLGSDTQYF.

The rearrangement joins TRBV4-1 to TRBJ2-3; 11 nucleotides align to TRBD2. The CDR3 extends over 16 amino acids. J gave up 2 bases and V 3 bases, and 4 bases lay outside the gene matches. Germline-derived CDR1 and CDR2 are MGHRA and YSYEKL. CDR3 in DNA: TGCGCCAGCAGCCAGCGACTAGCGGGGAACACAGATACGCAGTATTTT. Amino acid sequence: CASSQRLAGNTDTQYF.

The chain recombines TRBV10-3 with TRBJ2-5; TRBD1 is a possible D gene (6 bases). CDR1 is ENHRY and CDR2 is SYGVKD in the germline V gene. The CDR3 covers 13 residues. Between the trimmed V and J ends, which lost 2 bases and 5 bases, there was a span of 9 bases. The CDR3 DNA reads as TGTGCCATCAGTGAGACAGGGACGGAGACCCAGTACTTC. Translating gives CAISETGTETQYF.

CDR3 region: CASSEAPEGGSNQPQHF. In DNA, the CDR3 is TGTGCCAGCAGTGAAGCGCCGGAGGGAGGGAGCAATCAGCCCCAGCATTTT. This chain joins TRBV6-1 and TRBJ1-5; D not certain. Trimming shortened V by 0 bases and J by 1 base, and 13 bases separated the two germline ends. Germline-derived CDR1 and CDR2 are MNHNS and SASEGT. The CDR3 covers 17 residues.

CDR3 sequence: CASSLRLVTDTQYF. CDR3 nucleotides: TGTGCCAGCAGCCTACGACTCGTCACAGATACGCAGTATTTT. The V gene is TRBV14, the J gene TRBJ2-3; D call uncertain. This CDR3 spans 14 amino acids. Trimming took 4 bases from V and 2 from J, leaving 10 bases between them. Per germline, CDR1 SGHDN and CDR2 FVKESK.

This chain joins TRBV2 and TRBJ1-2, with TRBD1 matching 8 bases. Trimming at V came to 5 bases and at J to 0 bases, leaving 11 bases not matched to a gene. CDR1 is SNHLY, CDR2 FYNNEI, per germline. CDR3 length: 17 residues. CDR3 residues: CASSPQTRQGSNYGYTF. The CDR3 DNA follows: TGTGCCAGCAGTCCACAGACTCGACAGGGGTCTAACTATGGCTACACCTTC.

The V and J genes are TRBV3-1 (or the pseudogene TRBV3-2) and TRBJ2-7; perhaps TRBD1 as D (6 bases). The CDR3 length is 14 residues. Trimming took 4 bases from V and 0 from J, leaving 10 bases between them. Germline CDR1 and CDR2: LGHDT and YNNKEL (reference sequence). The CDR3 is CASSLQGSSYEQYF. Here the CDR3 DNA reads TGTGCCAGCAGCCTCCAGGGGAGCTCCTACGAGCAGTACTTC.

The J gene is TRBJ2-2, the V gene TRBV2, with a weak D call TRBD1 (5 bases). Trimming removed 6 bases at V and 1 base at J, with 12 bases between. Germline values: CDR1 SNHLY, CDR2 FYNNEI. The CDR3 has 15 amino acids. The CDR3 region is CASSKAQGNTGELFF. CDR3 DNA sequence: TGTGCCAGCAGCAAAGCCCAGGGGAACACCGGGGAGCTGTTTTTT. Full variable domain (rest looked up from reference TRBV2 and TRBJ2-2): EPEVTQTPSHQVTQMGQEVILRCVPISNHLYFYWYRQILGQKVEFLVSFYNNEISEKSEIFDDQFSVERPDGSNFTLKIRSTKLEDSAMYFCASSKAQGNTGELFFGEGSRLTVL.

CDR3 in DNA: TGTGCCAGTAGTTTAGGGCGGCAGAGTGGTTCACCCCTCCACTTT. This translates into CASSLGRQSGSPLHF. The chain recombines TRBV19 with TRBJ1-6; no reliable D call. The CDR3 consists of 15 residues. CDR1 and CDR2 from the germline V gene are LNHDA and SQIVND (reference sequence). V was shortened by 5 bases and J by 9 bases, with 17 bases between the two germline ends. Filled out from reference TRBV19 and TRBJ1-6, the complete variable domain reads DGGITQSPKYLFRKEGQNVTLSCEQNLNHDAMYWYRQDPGQGLRLIYYSQIVNDFQKGDIAEGYSVSREKKESFPLTVTSAQKNPTAFYLCASSLGRQSGSPLHFGNGTRLTVT.

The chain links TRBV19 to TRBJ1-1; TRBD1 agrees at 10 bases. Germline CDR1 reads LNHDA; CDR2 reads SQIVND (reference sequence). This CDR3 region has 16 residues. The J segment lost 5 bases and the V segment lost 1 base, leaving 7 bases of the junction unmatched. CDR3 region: CASSIVAGTGATEAFF. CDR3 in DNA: TGTGCCAGTAGTATAGTCGCCGGGACAGGGGCGACTGAAGCTTTCTTT.

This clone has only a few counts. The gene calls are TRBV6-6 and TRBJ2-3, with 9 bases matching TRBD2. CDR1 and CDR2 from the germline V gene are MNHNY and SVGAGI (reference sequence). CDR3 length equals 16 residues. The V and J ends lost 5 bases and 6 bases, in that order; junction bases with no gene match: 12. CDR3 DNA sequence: TGTGCCAGCAGTACCCGTAGCGGGGGCCGCGCTGATACGCAGTATTTT. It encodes CASSTRSGGRADTQYF.

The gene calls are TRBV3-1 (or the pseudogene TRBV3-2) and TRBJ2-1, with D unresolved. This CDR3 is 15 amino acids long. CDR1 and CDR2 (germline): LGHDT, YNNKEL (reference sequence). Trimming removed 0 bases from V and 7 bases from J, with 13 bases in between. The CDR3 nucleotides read TGTGCCAGCAGCCAAGAGGCAGTCCCCCGAAATGAGCAGTTCTTC. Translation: CASSQEAVPRNEQFF.